This section outlines one TCR beta chain sequence together with its context. What it recognizes is unknown. The J segment lost 3 bases and the V segment lost 3 bases, leaving 2 bases of the junction unmatched. CDR1 SGHTA and CDR2 FQGNSA come from the germline V gene. CDR3 length equals 14 residues. This sample was taken from a study of siplizumab effects on memory and regulatory T cells. General study results and limits: With siplizumab, cumulative frequency of CD4+ memory-derived alloreactive sequences dropped significantly. Memory cells seemed less diverse than naive T cells, which seemed major alloresponse contributors. Just a small share of alloreactive clones was traced back to unstimulated subsets.

Repertoires were generated with immunoSEQ multiplex PCR, while TCRdb's copy carries only in-frame clones and drops some. Here the sample spans about 94,000 clones, 94% being singletons. This sequence joins TRBV7-2 and TRBJ2-1; TRBD1 aligns across 7 bases. This clonotype was obtained from a human donor in good health. The sequenced material came from non-Treg CD4+ T cells sorted from blood. The CDR3 bases are TGTGCCAGCAGCTTGGGACAGATCTACAATGAGCAGTTCTTC. Translation: CASSLGQIYNEQFF. Combining the CDR3 with reference TRBV7-2 and TRBJ2-1 gives the whole variable domain GAGVSQSPSNKVTEKGKDVELRCDPISGHTALYWYRQSLGQGLEFLIYFQGNSAPDKSGLPSDRFSAERTGGSVSTLTIQRTQQEDSAVYLCASSLGQIYNEQFFGPGTRLTVL.